Described below is a single TCR beta chain sequence and its context. Its target is not known. They isolated at least 6.5 million PBMCs from each sample. Using a J-beta primer mix together with a sample-barcoded 5' primer, a second PCR was run for about 6 to 12 cycles. Each cDNA molecule was tagged by a template-switch adaptor that had 12 random nucleotides. TCRdb re-analysed the 5' RACE reads in MiXCR, keeping a single row per CDR3 protein. The sample yields fewer than 950,000 distinct CDR3 sequences, 53% seen once. This entry is derived from a study of blood T cells in healthy people across ages. Findings and caveats of the study: Shifts in expanded clonotypes may have been confounded by donor CMV status, which was unknown.

Per germline, CDR1 MDHEN and CDR2 SYDVKM. V lost 7 bases, J lost 0 bases, and 10 bases lay in between. The CDR3 has 14 amino acids. This receptor was identified in a man older than 75 in good health. This rearrangement joins TRBV28 to TRBJ2-1; no clear D gene. What was sequenced was blood. This CDR3 is CASNQLSSYNEQFF. The DNA for the CDR3 is TGTGCCAGCAATCAGCTAAGCTCCTACAATGAGCAGTTCTTC.